This is a list of T cell receptor beta chains from one sample in a study of early T cells in non-severe SARS-CoV-2 infection. TCRdb analysed the 5' RACE reads with MiXCR anew, one entry per CDR3 protein. The sample comprises 40,000 to 60,000 distinct CDR3 sequences, 6.2% of which are singletons, and roughly 6.9% rests with the top ten. Sample: whole blood, taken at baseline. The receptors stem from an adult who was a healthcare worker with PCR-confirmed SARS-CoV-2 infection or an uninfected control (not recorded which). CDR3s include the opening cysteine and the closing phenylalanine or tryptophan. Each record gives: clone size, V gene, D gene, J gene, CDR3 protein, CDR3 DNA. D genes are given only for firm matches. The listing skips clone size in some rows; elsewhere it reads once, few, many or a size class.

abundance: many
v_gene: TRBV6-2/TRBV6-3
d_gene: TRBD2
j_gene: TRBJ2-3
CDR3aa: CASRTPSGRGTDTQYF
CDR3nt: TGTGCCAGCAGAACCCCTAGCGGTAGGGGTACAGATACGCAGTATTTT

abundance: -
v_gene: TRBV4-1
d_gene: TRBD1
j_gene: TRBJ2-5
CDR3aa: CASSQHRTGVRETQYF
CDR3nt: TGCGCCAGCAGCCAACATCGGACAGGGGTTAGGGAGACCCAGTACTTC

abundance: few
v_gene: TRBV28
d_gene: TRBD1
j_gene: TRBJ2-3
CDR3aa: CASSWDSGQDTQYF
CDR3nt: TGTGCCAGCAGTTGGGACAGCGGACAAGATACGCAGTATTTT

abundance: -
v_gene: TRBV4-2
d_gene: -
j_gene: TRBJ1-3
CDR3aa: CASSPSGTRNTIYF
CDR3nt: TGTGCCAGCAGCCCGAGTGGGACTCGAAACACCATATATTTT

abundance: -
v_gene: TRBV28
d_gene: TRBD2
j_gene: TRBJ2-3
CDR3aa: CASSYPTSGSPYF
CDR3nt: TGTGCCAGCAGCTATCCCACTAGCGGGAGTCCGTATTTT

abundance: many
v_gene: TRBV7-2
d_gene: TRBD1
j_gene: TRBJ2-6
CDR3aa: CASSLVARGRGANVLTF
CDR3nt: TGTGCCAGCAGCTTAGTGGCCAGGGGGCGTGGGGCCAACGTCCTGACTTTC

abundance: many
v_gene: TRBV20-1
d_gene: -
j_gene: TRBJ2-7
CDR3aa: CSARGAYEQYF
CDR3nt: TGCAGTGCTAGAGGGGCCTACGAGCAGTACTTC

abundance: many
v_gene: TRBV7-2
d_gene: TRBD2
j_gene: TRBJ2-3
CDR3aa: CASSLSAGGTDTQYF
CDR3nt: TGTGCCAGCAGCTTATCAGCGGGAGGTACAGATACGCAGTATTTT

abundance: few
v_gene: TRBV28
d_gene: -
j_gene: TRBJ1-2
CDR3aa: CASRLGGTNYGYTF
CDR3nt: TGTGCCAGCCGGTTGGGGGGTACTAACTATGGCTACACCTTC

abundance: few
v_gene: TRBV6-4
d_gene: -
j_gene: TRBJ2-1
CDR3aa: CASSDADSDEQFF
CDR3nt: TGTGCCAGCAGTGACGCGGACTCGGATGAGCAGTTCTTC

abundance: many
v_gene: TRBV29-1
d_gene: -
j_gene: TRBJ1-1
CDR3aa: CSAGGAGTEAFF
CDR3nt: TGCAGCGCTGGGGGGGCAGGCACTGAAGCTTTCTTT

abundance: many
v_gene: TRBV5-1
d_gene: TRBD2
j_gene: TRBJ2-7
CDR3aa: CASAGVDEQYF
CDR3nt: TGCGCCAGCGCGGGGGTCGACGAGCAGTACTTC

abundance: -
v_gene: TRBV19
d_gene: TRBD2
j_gene: TRBJ2-1
CDR3aa: CASSIGSGRMDEQFF
CDR3nt: TGTGCCAGTAGTATTGGCAGCGGGAGAATGGATGAGCAGTTCTTC

abundance: many
v_gene: TRBV25-1
d_gene: -
j_gene: TRBJ1-1
CDR3aa: CASSESGRAEAFF
CDR3nt: TGTGCCAGCAGTGAATCGGGGCGGGCAGAAGCTTTCTTT

abundance: few
v_gene: TRBV29-1
d_gene: -
j_gene: TRBJ1-1
CDR3aa: CSGIGTEAFF
CDR3nt: TGCAGCGGGATTGGCACTGAAGCTTTCTTT

abundance: -
v_gene: TRBV20-1
d_gene: -
j_gene: TRBJ1-5
CDR3aa: CSAIPGSNQPQHF
CDR3nt: TGCAGTGCTATACCGGGGAGCAATCAGCCCCAGCATTTT